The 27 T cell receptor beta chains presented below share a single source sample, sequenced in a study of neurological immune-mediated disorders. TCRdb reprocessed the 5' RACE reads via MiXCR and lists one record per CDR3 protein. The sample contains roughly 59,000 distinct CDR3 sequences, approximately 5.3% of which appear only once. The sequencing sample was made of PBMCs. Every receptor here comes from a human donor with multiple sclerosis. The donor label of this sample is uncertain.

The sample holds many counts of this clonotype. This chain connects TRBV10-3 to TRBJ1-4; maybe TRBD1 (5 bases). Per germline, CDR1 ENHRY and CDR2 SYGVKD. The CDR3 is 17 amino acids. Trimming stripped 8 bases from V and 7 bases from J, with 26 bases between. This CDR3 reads CAISLPQGKGRSEKLFF. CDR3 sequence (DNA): TGTGCCATCTCGCTCCCCCAGGGAAAGGGTCGGAGTGAAAAACTGTTTTTT.

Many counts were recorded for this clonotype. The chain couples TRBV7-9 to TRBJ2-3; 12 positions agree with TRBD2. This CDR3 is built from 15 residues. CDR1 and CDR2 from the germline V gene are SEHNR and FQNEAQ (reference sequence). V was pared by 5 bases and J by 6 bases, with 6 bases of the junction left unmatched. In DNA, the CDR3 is TGTGCCAGCAGCCTGACTAGCGGGGGCGTGGATACGCAGTATTTT. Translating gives CASSLTSGGVDTQYF.

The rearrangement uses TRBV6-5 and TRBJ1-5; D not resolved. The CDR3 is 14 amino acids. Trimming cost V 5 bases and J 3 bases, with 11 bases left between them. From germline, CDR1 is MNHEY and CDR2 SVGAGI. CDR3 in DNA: TGTGCCAGCAGTCCCTGGAGCTACAATCAGCCCCAGCATTTT. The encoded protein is CASSPWSYNQPQHF.

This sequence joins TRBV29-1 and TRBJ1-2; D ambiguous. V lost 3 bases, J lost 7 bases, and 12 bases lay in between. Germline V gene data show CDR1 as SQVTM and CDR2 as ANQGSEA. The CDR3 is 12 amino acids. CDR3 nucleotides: TGCAGCGTTGAGGGCCAGCGGGGTGGCTACACCTTC. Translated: CSVEGQRGGYTF. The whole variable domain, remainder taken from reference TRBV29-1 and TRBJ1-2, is SAVISQKPSRDICQRGTSLTIQCQVDSQVTMMFWYRQQPGQSLTLIATANQGSEATYESGFVIDKFPISRPNLTFSTLTVSNMSPEDSSIYLCSVEGQRGGYTFGSGTRLTVV.

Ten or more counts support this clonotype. Here the CDR3 reads CASSVGGRGRDTGELFF. The CDR3 bases are TGTGCCAGCAGCGTAGGGGGAAGGGGGCGCGACACCGGGGAGCTGTTTTTT. The chain carries TRBV9 and TRBJ2-2; the match to TRBD1 covers 7 bases. This CDR3 region has 17 residues. Germline CDR1 SGDLS, CDR2 YYNGEE. V was pared by 0 bases and J by 3 bases, with 8 bases of the junction left unmatched.

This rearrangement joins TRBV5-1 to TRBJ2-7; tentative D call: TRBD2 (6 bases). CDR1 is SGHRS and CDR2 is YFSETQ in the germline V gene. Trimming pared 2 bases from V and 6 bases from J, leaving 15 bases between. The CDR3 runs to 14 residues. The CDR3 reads CASSFFQEGGEQYF. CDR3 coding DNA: TGCGCCAGCAGCTTTTTCCAGGAGGGTGGCGAGCAGTACTTC. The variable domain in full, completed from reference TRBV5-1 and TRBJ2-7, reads KAGVTQTPRYLIKTRGQQVTLSCSPISGHRSVSWYQQTPGQGLQFLFEYFSETQRNKGNFPGRFSGRQFSNSRSEMNVSTLELGDSALYLCASSFFQEGGEQYFGPGTRLTVT.

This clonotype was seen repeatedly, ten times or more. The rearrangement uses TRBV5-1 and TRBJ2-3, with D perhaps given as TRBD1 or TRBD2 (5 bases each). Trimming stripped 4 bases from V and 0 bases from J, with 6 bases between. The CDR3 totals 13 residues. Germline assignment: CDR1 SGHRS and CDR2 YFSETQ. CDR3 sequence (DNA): TGCGCCAGCAGCGGGGACAGCACAGATACGCAGTATTTT. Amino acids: CASSGDSTDTQYF.

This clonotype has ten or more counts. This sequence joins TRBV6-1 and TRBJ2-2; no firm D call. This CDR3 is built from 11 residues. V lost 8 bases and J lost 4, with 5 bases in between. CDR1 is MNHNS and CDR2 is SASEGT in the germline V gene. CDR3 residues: CASALTGELFF. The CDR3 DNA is TGTGCCAGCGCCCTCACCGGGGAGCTGTTTTTT.

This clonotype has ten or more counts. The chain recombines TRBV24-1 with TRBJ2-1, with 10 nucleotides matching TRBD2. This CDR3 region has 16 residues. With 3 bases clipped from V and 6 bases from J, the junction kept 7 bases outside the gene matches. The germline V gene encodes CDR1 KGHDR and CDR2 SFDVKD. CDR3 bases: TGTGCCACCAGTGATCCAAGCGGGGGGGCCGTCAATGAGCAGTTCTTC. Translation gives CATSDPSGGAVNEQFF.

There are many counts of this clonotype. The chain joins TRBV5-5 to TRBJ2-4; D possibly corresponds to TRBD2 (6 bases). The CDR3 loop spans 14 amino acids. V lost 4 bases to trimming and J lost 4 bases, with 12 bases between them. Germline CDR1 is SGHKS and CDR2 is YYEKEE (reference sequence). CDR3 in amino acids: CASSRDSFKNIQYF. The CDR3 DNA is TGTGCCAGCAGCCGGGACTCGTTTAAAAACATTCAGTACTTC.

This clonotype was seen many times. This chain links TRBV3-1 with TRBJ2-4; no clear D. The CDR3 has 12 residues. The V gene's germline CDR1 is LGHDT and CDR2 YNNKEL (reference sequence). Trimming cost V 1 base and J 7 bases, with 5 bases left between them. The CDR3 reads CASSQAANIQYF. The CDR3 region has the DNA TGTGCCAGCAGCCAAGCCGCTAACATTCAGTACTTC.

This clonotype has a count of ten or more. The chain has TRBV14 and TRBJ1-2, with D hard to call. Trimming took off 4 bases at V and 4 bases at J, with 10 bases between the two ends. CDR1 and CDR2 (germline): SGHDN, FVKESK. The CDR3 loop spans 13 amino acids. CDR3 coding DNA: TGTGCCAGCAGCCCCCGCGGTTCCTATGGCTACACCTTC. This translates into CASSPRGSYGYTF.

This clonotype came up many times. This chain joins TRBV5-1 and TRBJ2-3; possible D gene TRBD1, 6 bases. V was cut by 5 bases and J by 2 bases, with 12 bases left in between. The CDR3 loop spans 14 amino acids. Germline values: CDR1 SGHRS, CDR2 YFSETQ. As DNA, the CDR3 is TGCGCCAGCAGGTGGGGGCAGGACACAGATACGCAGTATTTT. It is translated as CASRWGQDTDTQYF. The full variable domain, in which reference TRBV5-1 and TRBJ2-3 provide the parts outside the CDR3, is KAGVTQTPRYLIKTRGQQVTLSCSPISGHRSVSWYQQTPGQGLQFLFEYFSETQRNKGNFPGRFSGRQFSNSRSEMNVSTLELGDSALYLCASRWGQDTDTQYFGPGTRLTVL.

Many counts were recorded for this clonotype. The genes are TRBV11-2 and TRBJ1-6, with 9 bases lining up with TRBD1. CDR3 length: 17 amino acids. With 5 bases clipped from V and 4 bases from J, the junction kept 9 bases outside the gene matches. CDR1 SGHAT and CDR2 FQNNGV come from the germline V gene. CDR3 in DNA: TGTGCCAGCAGCCCAACACCGGGGACAGGGTATAATTCACCCCTCCACTTT. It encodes CASSPTPGTGYNSPLHF. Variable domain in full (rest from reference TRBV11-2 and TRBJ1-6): EAGVAQSPRYKIIEKRQSVAFWCNPISGHATLYWYQQILGQGPKLLIQFQNNGVVDDSQLPKDRFSAERLKGVDSTLKIQPAKLEDSAVYLCASSPTPGTGYNSPLHFGNGTRLTVT.

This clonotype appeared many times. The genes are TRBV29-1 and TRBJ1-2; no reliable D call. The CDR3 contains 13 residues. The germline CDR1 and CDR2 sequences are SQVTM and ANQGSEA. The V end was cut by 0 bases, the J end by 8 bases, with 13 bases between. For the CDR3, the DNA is TGCAGCGTTGAAGATCTTCCCGGGGTCGGCTACACCTTC. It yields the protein CSVEDLPGVGYTF.

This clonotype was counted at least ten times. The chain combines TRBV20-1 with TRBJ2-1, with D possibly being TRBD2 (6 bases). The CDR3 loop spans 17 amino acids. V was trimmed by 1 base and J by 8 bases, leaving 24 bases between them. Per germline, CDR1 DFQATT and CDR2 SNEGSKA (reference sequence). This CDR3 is CSARGSLPGLDWDEQFF. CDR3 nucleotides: TGCAGTGCTAGAGGTTCTCTTCCGGGACTGGACTGGGATGAGCAGTTCTTC.

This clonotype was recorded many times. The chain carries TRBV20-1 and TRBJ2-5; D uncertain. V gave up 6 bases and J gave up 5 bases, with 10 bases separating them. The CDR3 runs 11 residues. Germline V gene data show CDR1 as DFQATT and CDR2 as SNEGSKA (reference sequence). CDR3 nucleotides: TGCAGTGCCCCCATCTTGGAGACCCAGTACTTC. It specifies CSAPILETQYF.

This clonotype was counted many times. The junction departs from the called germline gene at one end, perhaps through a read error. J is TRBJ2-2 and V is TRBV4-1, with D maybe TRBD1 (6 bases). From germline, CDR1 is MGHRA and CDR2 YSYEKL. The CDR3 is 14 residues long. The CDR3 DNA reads TGCGCCAGCCGCCAGACAGGGAACACCGGGGAGCTGTTTTTT. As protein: CASRQTGNTGELFF.

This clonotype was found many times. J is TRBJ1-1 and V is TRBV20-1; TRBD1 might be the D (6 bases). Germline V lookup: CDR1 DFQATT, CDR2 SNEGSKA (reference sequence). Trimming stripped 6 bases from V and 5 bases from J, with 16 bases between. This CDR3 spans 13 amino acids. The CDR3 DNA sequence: TGCAGTGCCACCGGAGGGGGGTGGACTGAAGCTTTCTTT. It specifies CSATGGGWTEAFF.

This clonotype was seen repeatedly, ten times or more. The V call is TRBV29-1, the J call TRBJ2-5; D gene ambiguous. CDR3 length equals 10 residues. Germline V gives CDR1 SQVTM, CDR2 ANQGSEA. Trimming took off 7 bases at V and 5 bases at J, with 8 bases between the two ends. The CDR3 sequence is CSGERETQYF. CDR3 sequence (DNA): TGCAGCGGAGAACGGGAGACCCAGTACTTC.

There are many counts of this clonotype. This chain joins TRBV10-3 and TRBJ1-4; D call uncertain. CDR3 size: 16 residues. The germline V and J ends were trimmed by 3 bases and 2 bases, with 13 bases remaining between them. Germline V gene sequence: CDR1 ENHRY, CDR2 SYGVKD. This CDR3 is CAISDRGYTTNEKLFF. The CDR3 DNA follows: TGTGCCATCAGTGATCGAGGGTACACCACTAATGAAAAACTGTTTTTT.

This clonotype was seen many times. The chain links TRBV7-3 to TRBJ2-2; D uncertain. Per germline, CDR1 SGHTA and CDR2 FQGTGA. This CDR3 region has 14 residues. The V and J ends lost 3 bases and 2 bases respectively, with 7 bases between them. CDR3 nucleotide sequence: TGTGCCAGCAGCTTTTCCGGAAACACCGGGGAGCTGTTTTTT. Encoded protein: CASSFSGNTGELFF.

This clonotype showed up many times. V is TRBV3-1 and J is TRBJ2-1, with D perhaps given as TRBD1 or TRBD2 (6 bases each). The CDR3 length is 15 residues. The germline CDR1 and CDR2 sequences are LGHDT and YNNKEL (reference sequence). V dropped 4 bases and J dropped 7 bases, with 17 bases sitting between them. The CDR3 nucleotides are TGTGCCAGCAGCCCGGGGGCACTCATTTATAATGAGCAGTTCTTC. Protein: CASSPGALIYNEQFF.

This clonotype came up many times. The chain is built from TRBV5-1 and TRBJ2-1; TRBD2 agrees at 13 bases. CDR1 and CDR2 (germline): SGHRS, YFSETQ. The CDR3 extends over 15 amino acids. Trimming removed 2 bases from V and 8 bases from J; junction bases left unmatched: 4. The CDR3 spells CASSFKLAGGYEQFF. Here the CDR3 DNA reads TGCGCCAGCAGCTTTAAACTAGCGGGGGGGTATGAGCAGTTCTTC.

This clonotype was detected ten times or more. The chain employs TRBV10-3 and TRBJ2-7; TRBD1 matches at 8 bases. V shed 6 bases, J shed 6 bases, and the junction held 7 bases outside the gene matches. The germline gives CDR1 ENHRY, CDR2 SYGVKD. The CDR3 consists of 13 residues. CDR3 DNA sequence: TGTGCCATCAGGCGACAGGGGCCGGGCGAGCAGTACTTC. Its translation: CAIRRQGPGEQYF.

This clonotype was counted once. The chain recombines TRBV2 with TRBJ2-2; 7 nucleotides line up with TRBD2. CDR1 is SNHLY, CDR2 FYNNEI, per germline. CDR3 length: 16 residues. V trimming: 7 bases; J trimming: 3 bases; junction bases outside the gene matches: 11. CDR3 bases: TGTGCCAGCATGAGGGGAAGCGGGGCACACACCGGGGAGCTGTTTTTT. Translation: CASMRGSGAHTGELFF.

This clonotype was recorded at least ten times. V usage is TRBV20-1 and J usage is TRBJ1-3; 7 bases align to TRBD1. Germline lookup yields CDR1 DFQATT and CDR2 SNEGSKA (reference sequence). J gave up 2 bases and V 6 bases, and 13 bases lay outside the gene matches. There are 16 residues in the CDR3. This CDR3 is CSANALTGDAGNTIYF. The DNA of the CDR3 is TGCAGTGCGAACGCACTAACAGGGGACGCTGGAAACACCATATATTTT.